Each of the 17 T cell receptor beta chains below was sequenced from the same sample in a study of blood T cell repertoires in COVID-19. The table came from immunoSEQ multiplex PCR; TCRdb's copy has only in-frame clones and leaves some out. The sample has 300,000 to 350,000 clones, around nine tenths seen once. Source material: PBMCs or T cells enriched from blood (not recorded which). Receptors originate from a woman in her 30s who had been exposed to COVID-19.

The V and J genes are TRBV11-3 and TRBJ2-1; D remains ambiguous. Germline values: CDR1 SGHNT, CDR2 YENEEA. The CDR3 length is 16 residues. Trimming cost V 7 bases and J 0 bases, with 16 bases left between them. CDR3 in DNA: TGTGCCAGCACCCAATCCCCCATGAGCTCCTACAATGAGCAGTTCTTC. Amino acids: CASTQSPMSSYNEQFF.

The chain combines TRBV19 with TRBJ1-5; D remains ambiguous. There are 14 residues in the CDR3. The germline CDR1 and CDR2 sequences are LNHDA and SQIVND (reference sequence). Between the trimmed V and J ends, which lost 5 bases and 2 bases, there was a span of 10 bases. For the CDR3, the DNA is TGTGCCAGTAGTCTCAACAGTGGCAATCAGCCCCAGCATTTT. Translating gives CASSLNSGNQPQHF.

V is TRBV11-2 and J is TRBJ1-1; 7 bases fit TRBD1. Per the germline V gene, CDR1 is SGHAT and CDR2 is FQNNGV. The CDR3 spans 15 residues. V gave up 8 bases and J gave up 0 bases; unmatched junction bases: 9. CDR3: CASGKTGVLNTEAFF. CDR3 in DNA: TGTGCCAGCGGCAAAACAGGGGTGCTGAACACTGAAGCTTTCTTT.

This sequence joins TRBV19 and TRBJ1-1, with a tentative D call TRBD1 (5 bases). Per germline, CDR1 LNHDA and CDR2 SQIVND (reference sequence). CDR3 size: 15 residues. V lost 1 base and J lost 3, with 12 bases in between. The CDR3: CASSIVGGADTEAFF. CDR3 sequence (DNA): TGTGCCAGTAGTATAGTAGGAGGGGCGGACACTGAAGCTTTCTTT. Drawing the rest from reference TRBV19 and TRBJ1-1, the complete variable domain is DGGITQSPKYLFRKEGQNVTLSCEQNLNHDAMYWYRQDPGQGLRLIYYSQIVNDFQKGDIAEGYSVSREKKESFPLTVTSAQKNPTAFYLCASSIVGGADTEAFFGQGTRLTVV.

This clone showed up just once. The chain carries TRBV27 and TRBJ1-1; D ambiguous. CDR1 MNHEY and CDR2 SMNVEV come from the germline V gene (reference sequence). V was clipped by 0 bases and J by 5 bases, with 13 bases between them. This CDR3 spans 15 amino acids. CDR3 sequence reads: CASSLSGIPGTEAFF. As DNA, the CDR3 is TGTGCCAGCAGTTTATCCGGGATCCCTGGGACTGAAGCTTTCTTT.

This clone has only one observation. V gene TRBV5-4 combines with J gene TRBJ2-5; D is ambiguous. The CDR3 loop spans 14 amino acids. Germline values: CDR1 SGHNT, CDR2 YYREEE (reference sequence). The V gene lost 0 bases and the J gene lost 1 base, with 7 bases spanning the gap. CDR3 bases: TGTGCCAGCAGCTTGGACGTAGTCCAAGAGACCCAGTACTTC. Translated: CASSLDVVQETQYF.

The chain links TRBV11-2 to TRBJ2-3, with 7 bases lining up with TRBD2. CDR3 length: 13 amino acids. V shed 5 bases, J shed 9 bases, and the junction held 8 bases outside the gene matches. CDR1 is SGHAT and CDR2 is FQNNGV in the germline V gene. The CDR3 sequence is CASSPPAGDTQYF. In DNA, the CDR3 is TGTGCCAGCAGCCCCCCGGCGGGGGACACGCAGTATTTT.

This chain connects TRBV12-5 to TRBJ2-7; TRBD1 matches 7 bases. Germline V gene sequence: CDR1 LGHNT, CDR2 FRNRAP. CDR3 length: 16 residues. The trim removed 6 bases at V and 6 bases at J, leaving 17 bases unmatched. CDR3 in amino acids: CASGPDRAPPQGEQYF. In nucleotides, the CDR3 is TGTGCTAGTGGGCCAGACAGGGCCCCTCCTCAAGGCGAGCAGTACTTC.

V gene TRBV3-1 (or the pseudogene TRBV3-2) combines with J gene TRBJ1-2; maybe TRBD1 (5 bases). The CDR3 extends over 12 amino acids. The V end lost 4 bases, the J end lost 4 bases, and 7 bases lay between the germline ends. Germline V gene sequence: CDR1 LGHDT, CDR2 YNNKEL (reference sequence). In DNA form, the CDR3 reads TGTGCCAGCAGCCGACAGCCCTATGGCTACACCTTC. It specifies CASSRQPYGYTF.

The chain joins TRBV24-1 to TRBJ2-1; 10 bases are shared with TRBD2. V was pared by 1 base and J by 7 bases, with 9 bases of the junction left unmatched. The CDR3 extends over 17 amino acids. CDR1 KGHDR and CDR2 SFDVKD come from the germline V gene. The CDR3 here is CATSDFLAGGGKNEQFF. The CDR3 nucleotides are TGTGCCACCAGTGATTTCTTAGCGGGAGGAGGGAAGAATGAGCAGTTCTTC.

The genes are TRBV5-6 and TRBJ2-1, with TRBD2 matching over 7 bases. The CDR3 consists of 15 residues. The germline gives CDR1 SGHDT, CDR2 YYEEEE. Trimming at V came to 4 bases and at J to 2 bases, leaving 6 bases not matched to a gene. The CDR3 DNA reads as TGTGCCAGCAGCCGGGACTATTTTACCTACAATGAGCAGTTCTTC. Its translation: CASSRDYFTYNEQFF.

This clone has just a few counts. The chain is built from TRBV5-4 and TRBJ2-1; TRBD1 might be the D (6 bases). CDR3 size: 16 residues. Trimming stripped 0 bases from V and 3 bases from J, with 13 bases between. CDR1 and CDR2 from the germline V gene are SGHNT and YYREEE (reference sequence). The CDR3 DNA is TGTGCCAGCAGCTTGGGGTCAGGGGCCCGCTACAATGAGCAGTTCTTC. Translating gives CASSLGSGARYNEQFF.

This clone came up once. This sequence joins TRBV5-1 and TRBJ1-1, with D possibly TRBD1 on 5 matching bases. This CDR3 is built from 15 residues. Germline lookup yields CDR1 SGHRS and CDR2 YFSETQ. The V and J ends lost 0 bases and 3 bases respectively, with 12 bases between them. The CDR3 sequence is CASSLVWGADTEAFF. CDR3 DNA: TGCGCCAGCAGCTTGGTTTGGGGCGCGGACACTGAAGCTTTCTTT. Filled out from reference TRBV5-1 and TRBJ1-1, the complete variable domain reads KAGVTQTPRYLIKTRGQQVTLSCSPISGHRSVSWYQQTPGQGLQFLFEYFSETQRNKGNFPGRFSGRQFSNSRSEMNVSTLELGDSALYLCASSLVWGADTEAFFGQGTRLTVV.

The CDR3 sequence: CASSRGAGSPLHF. The CDR3, as DNA: TGTGCCAGCAGCAGAGGTGCTGGGTCACCCCTCCACTTT. The rearrangement joins TRBV21-1 to TRBJ1-6. TRBV21-1 is recorded as a pseudogene. The CDR3 is made up of 13 amino acids.

V usage is TRBV18 and J usage is TRBJ2-4; 7 nucleotides match TRBD1. The V gene's germline CDR1 is KGHSH and CDR2 LQKENI. The ends lost 0 bases at V and 5 bases at J; junction bases unmatched: 1. The CDR3 is 14 amino acids. The CDR3 DNA is TGTGCCAGCTCACCACCGGGGACAGAAAACATTCAGTACTTC. Amino acids: CASSPPGTENIQYF.

The rearrangement joins TRBV10-3 to TRBJ2-7, with TRBD1 identical over 8 bases. The V gene's germline CDR1 is ENHRY and CDR2 SYGVKD. This CDR3 comprises 15 residues. The trim removed 3 bases at V and 5 bases at J, leaving 9 bases unmatched. As DNA, the CDR3 is TGTGCCATCAGTGATTGGGGGACAGGCAAGGACGAGCAGTACTTC. This codes for CAISDWGTGKDEQYF.

The table lists this clone with a count of one. Other nucleotide sequences from this sample produce the same CDR3. This chain links TRBV18 with TRBJ2-7; D ambiguous. The CDR3 contains 12 residues. The V end was cut by 3 bases, the J end by 2 bases, with 5 bases between. Germline CDR1 is KGHSH and CDR2 is LQKENI. CDR3 in DNA: TGTGCCAGCTCACCTCAGGCCTACGAGCAGTACTTC. The encoded protein is CASSPQAYEQYF.